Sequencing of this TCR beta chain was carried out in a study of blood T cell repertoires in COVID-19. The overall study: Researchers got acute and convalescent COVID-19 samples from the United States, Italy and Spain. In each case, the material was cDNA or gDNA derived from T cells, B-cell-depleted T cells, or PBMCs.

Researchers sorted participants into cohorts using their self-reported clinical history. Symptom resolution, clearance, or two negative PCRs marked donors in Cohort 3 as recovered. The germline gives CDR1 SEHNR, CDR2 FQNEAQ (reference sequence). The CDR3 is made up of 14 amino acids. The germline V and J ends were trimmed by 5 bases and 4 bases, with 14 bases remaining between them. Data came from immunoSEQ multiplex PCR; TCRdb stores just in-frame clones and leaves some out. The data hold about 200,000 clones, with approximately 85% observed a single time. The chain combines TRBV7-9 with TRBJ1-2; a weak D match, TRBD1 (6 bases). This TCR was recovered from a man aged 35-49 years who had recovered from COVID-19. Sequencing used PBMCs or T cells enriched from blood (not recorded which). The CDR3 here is CASSLTGMGYGYTF. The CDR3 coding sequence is TGTGCCAGCAGCCTTACAGGGATGGGCTATGGCTACACCTTC.